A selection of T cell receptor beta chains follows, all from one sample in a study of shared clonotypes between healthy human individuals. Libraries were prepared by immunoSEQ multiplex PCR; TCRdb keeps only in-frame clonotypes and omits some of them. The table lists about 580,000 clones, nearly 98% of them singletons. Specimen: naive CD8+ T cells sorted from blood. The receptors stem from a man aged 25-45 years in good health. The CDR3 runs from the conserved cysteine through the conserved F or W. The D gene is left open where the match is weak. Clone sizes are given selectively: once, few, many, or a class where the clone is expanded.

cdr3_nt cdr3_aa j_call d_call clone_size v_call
TGCAGTCCGGGGCTCTATGGCTACACCTTC CSPGLYGYTF TRBJ1-2 . . TRBV20-1
TGTGCCAGCTCGGTTGGGACTAGCGGGAGGGAGCAGTACTTC CASSVGTSGREQYF TRBJ2-7 TRBD2 . TRBV27
TGTGCCAGCAGTTACGGGACTAGCGGGACTCTGTACGAGCAGTACTTC CASSYGTSGTLYEQYF TRBJ2-7 TRBD2 . TRBV6-5
TGTGCCAGCAGCTCTATTCTAGGGGGCGGGAGGGACGACAATGAGCAGTTCTTC CASSSILGGGRDDNEQFF TRBJ2-1 TRBD2 . TRBV7-9
TGTGCCAGCAGCTCCCCGGGACAGAAGAGTGAAAAACTGTTTTTT CASSSPGQKSEKLFF TRBJ1-4 TRBD1 . TRBV7-6
TGTGCCAGCAGCTTAGGAGTCGTCCCTCAGGGCACAGATACGCAGTATTTT CASSLGVVPQGTDTQYF TRBJ2-3 . . TRBV7-3
TGTGCCAGCAGTTTGTCAACCCAAGGTTCAGGAAGCACAGATACGCAGTATTTT CASSLSTQGSGSTDTQYF TRBJ2-3 . . TRBV27
TGTGCCAGCAGTTTCGGTAGGGAGCAGTTCTTC CASSFGREQFF TRBJ2-1 . . TRBV6-5
TGCGCCAGCAGCCAAGCGACAGGCAGTGGCTACACCTTC CASSQATGSGYTF TRBJ1-2 . . TRBV4-1
TGTGCCAGCAGCCCCCCGGGCGGACCCTACGAGCAGTACTTC CASSPPGGPYEQYF TRBJ2-7 . . TRBV9
TGCGCCAGCAGCCTCTCAGTGGGCGGGGAGCTGTTTTTT CASSLSVGGELFF TRBJ2-2 . once TRBV4-3
TGTGCCAGCTCACCATGGACGGACGACACCGGGGAGCTGTTTTTT CASSPWTDDTGELFF TRBJ2-2 . . TRBV18
TGCGCCAGCAGCCCCTCGACAGGGACGCAAGAGACCCAGTACTTC CASSPSTGTQETQYF TRBJ2-5 TRBD1 . TRBV4-3
TGCAGCGTTTTATTGGTGACAGGGGTTGTTTCTGGGGCCAACGTCCTGACTTTC CSVLLVTGVVSGANVLTF TRBJ2-6 TRBD1 . TRBV29-1
TGTGCCAGTAGTATTGGCGGCAGGGGGGCTGGCTACACCTTC CASSIGGRGAGYTF TRBJ1-2 TRBD1 . TRBV19
TGTGCCAGCAGCCAGGACCAATTCTACGAGCAGTACTTC CASSQDQFYEQYF TRBJ2-7 . . TRBV4-2
TGTGCCAGCAGCAGCATGGACGCTAACTATGGCTACACCTTC CASSSMDANYGYTF TRBJ1-2 . . TRBV5-5
TGCGCCAGCAGCTTGGCCCCGACTAGCGGGGACAACAATGAGCAGTTCTTC CASSLAPTSGDNNEQFF TRBJ2-1 TRBD2 . TRBV5-1
TGTGCCAGCAGTAGTTGGTGGAACACTGAAGCTTTCTTT CASSSWWNTEAFF TRBJ1-1 . once TRBV2
TGTGCCAGCAGTGGGGGACAGGGGTACTACGAGCAGTACTTC CASSGGQGYYEQYF TRBJ2-7 TRBD1 . TRBV6-5
TGTGCCAGCAGCGTTCGGGGCCGACCCCAGCATTTT CASSVRGRPQHF TRBJ1-5 . . TRBV9
TGTGCCAGCAGTGAAGGGACTAGCGGGAATGAGCAGTTCTTC CASSEGTSGNEQFF TRBJ2-1 TRBD2 . TRBV25-1
TGTGCCAGCATCGGGGACAGCGGCCACGAGCAGTACTTC CASIGDSGHEQYF TRBJ2-7 TRBD1 . TRBV7-6
TGCGCCAGCAAAGGGACAGGGGGTTACCTGGAAATGAACACTGAAGCTTTCTTT CASKGTGGYLEMNTEAFF TRBJ1-1 TRBD1 . TRBV5-1
TGTGCCTGGAGTAGTCTGGGCAACGAGCAGTACTTC CAWSSLGNEQYF TRBJ2-7 . . TRBV30
TGTGCCAGCACTTTCCGACTAGCGGGAGGGTACGAGCAGTACTTC CASTFRLAGGYEQYF TRBJ2-7 TRBD2 . TRBV7-8
TGTGCCAGCAGTCAAGACGGGAGGGCCGGGGAGCAGTACTTC CASSQDGRAGEQYF TRBJ2-7 TRBD2 . TRBV6-5
TGTGCCAGCAGTTTTCCGAGCGGGAGGGTAAATGAGCAGTTCTTC CASSFPSGRVNEQFF TRBJ2-1 TRBD2 . TRBV27
TGTGCCAGCAGCCCCCAGGACTATCCCTACGAGCAGTACTTC CASSPQDYPYEQYF TRBJ2-7 . . TRBV11-3
TGTGCCAGCAGCTTACGGACAGGGGTCAATCAGCCCCAGCATTTT CASSLRTGVNQPQHF TRBJ1-5 TRBD1 . TRBV7-6
TGTGCCAGCAGCGGAACCGGGACAGGGCCCCCTAGCTATGGCTACACCTTC CASSGTGTGPPSYGYTF TRBJ1-2 TRBD1 once TRBV9
TGTGCCACCGGGGACAGCAACTACGAGCAGTACTTC CATGDSNYEQYF TRBJ2-7 TRBD1 . TRBV10-3
TGCGCCAGCAGCCAAGTACCGGGGAGCAATCAGCCCCAGCATTTT CASSQVPGSNQPQHF TRBJ1-5 . . TRBV4-1